These T cell receptor beta chains were read from a single sample in a study of vaccination effects on CD4 cells after COVID-19. The data were produced by immunoSEQ multiplex PCR, yet TCRdb's version contains in-frame clones alone and is incomplete. The sample holds 70,000 to 75,000 clones; about 74% are singletons and the top ten take over 2%. These receptors' targets are unknown. Sequences were derived from CD4+ T cells from PBMCs cultured without peptide, sampled before COVID-19 vaccination. The receptor source for this set is a human donor who received a COVID-19 vaccine. CDR3s include the opening cysteine and the closing phenylalanine or tryptophan. The order of the fields is CDR3 length, V gene, J gene, D gene, clone size, CDR3 DNA, CDR3 protein. The D gene is left open where the match is weak. Clone size is stated in some rows and not others, as once, few, many or a class when expanded.

12,TRBV10-2,TRBJ1-4,NA,NA,TGCGCCAGCAGTGAGGACGGTGAAAAACTGTTTTTT,CASSEDGEKLFF
13,TRBV3-1/TRBV3-2,TRBJ1-3,NA,NA,TGTGCCAGCAGATATAGTTCTGGAAACACCATATATTTT,CASRYSSGNTIYF
15,TRBV19,TRBJ2-5,TRBD2,NA,TGTGCCAGTAGTATACGGGAGGGGCAGGGAGAGACCCAGTACTTC,CASSIREGQGETQYF
15,TRBV29-1,TRBJ1-1,TRBD1,NA,TGCAGCGTTGAAGATAGGGGGCGACGGAACACTGAAGCTTTCTTT,CSVEDRGRRNTEAFF
14,TRBV19,TRBJ1-3,NA,few,TGTGCCACCACGCTTGGTACCTCGGGAAACACCATATATTTT,CATTLGTSGNTIYF
15,TRBV28,TRBJ1-4,TRBD1,NA,TGTGCCAGCGGACGACAGGGGTTTGGGGATGAAAAACTGTTTTTT,CASGRQGFGDEKLFF
15,TRBV11-2,TRBJ2-2,NA,NA,TGTGCCAGCAGCTTAGTGTCTCCTCGGGGCGGGGAGCTGTTTTTT,CASSLVSPRGGELFF
16,TRBV4-1,TRBJ1-5,NA,NA,TGCGCCAGCAGCCAATCGGAGTTTAGAAGCAATCAGCCCCAGCATTTT,CASSQSEFRSNQPQHF
12,TRBV18,TRBJ1-1,NA,NA,TGTGCCAGCTCACCAAGTGCGGGCGAAGCTTTCTTT,CASSPSAGEAFF
14,TRBV18,TRBJ1-3,NA,NA,TGTGCCAGCTCACTACAGGGCTCTGGAAACACCATATATTTT,CASSLQGSGNTIYF
15,TRBV4-1,TRBJ1-5,NA,NA,TGCGCCAGCAGCCAAGATTCCGGGCGCAATCAGCCCCAGCATTTT,CASSQDSGRNQPQHF
15,TRBV5-4,TRBJ2-5,TRBD2,NA,TGTGCCAGCAGCCTTAGCGGGGGGGCCGTAGGGACCCAGTACTTC,CASSLSGGAVGTQYF
14,TRBV6-5,TRBJ1-2,NA,NA,TGTGCCAGCAGCCGGGACCCAGGGCCCTATGGCTACACCTTC,CASSRDPGPYGYTF
15,TRBV21-1,TRBJ2-5,NA,NA,TGTGCCAGCAGCAAAGATCACGGCGTGGGGGAGACCCAGTACTTC,CASSKDHGVGETQYF
14,TRBV6-6,TRBJ1-3,NA,NA,TGTGCCAGCAGGACCGGGACCGACTTCGGCACCATATATTTT,CASRTGTDFGTIYF
14,TRBV27,TRBJ2-1,TRBD2,NA,TGTGCCAGCAGGCTAGCGGGGGGGAACAATGAGCAGTTCTTC,CASRLAGGNNEQFF
18,TRBV7-2,TRBJ1-1,NA,NA,TGTGCCAGCAGCTTAGATTCCGGCAGGATGGCGGGGAACACTGAAGCTTTCTTT,CASSLDSGRMAGNTEAFF
17,TRBV7-3,TRBJ2-2,TRBD1,NA,TGTGCCAGCAGCTTAATACCGGGACAGGGGGTCACCGGGGAGCTGTTTTTT,CASSLIPGQGVTGELFF
16,TRBV14,TRBJ1-1,NA,NA,TGTGCCAGCAGCCAAGATCGTGGGGTGAGCAACACTGAAGCTTTCTTT,CASSQDRGVSNTEAFF
14,TRBV19,TRBJ1-4,NA,NA,TGTGCCAGTAGTATTCGGGGTGGGGATGAAAAACTGTTTTTT,CASSIRGGDEKLFF
16,TRBV19,TRBJ2-2,NA,NA,TGTGCCAGTAGTATAGAGCAAAGGACTCACACCGGGGAGCTGTTTTTT,CASSIEQRTHTGELFF
15,TRBV3-1/TRBV3-2,TRBJ2-2,NA,few,TGTGCCAGCAGCCCACCGGGACGAAACACCGGGGAGCTGTTTTTT,CASSPPGRNTGELFF
13,TRBV2,TRBJ1-3,NA,once,TGTGCCAACAAGCAAAGCTCTGGAAACACCATATATTTT,CANKQSSGNTIYF
15,TRBV19,TRBJ2-2,NA,NA,TGTGCCAGTAGTATCTCGGGGGGCGCGACCGGGGAGCTGTTTTTT,CASSISGGATGELFF
16,TRBV19,TRBJ2-4,TRBD2,NA,TGTGCCAGTAAATCTGGCACAGCGGGGTCGGGGGACATTCAGTACTTC,CASKSGTAGSGDIQYF
17,TRBV11-2,TRBJ1-5,NA,NA,TGTGCCAGCAGCTTAGGGTGGGGGCAGGGAGTTGGTCAGCCCCAGCATTTT,CASSLGWGQGVGQPQHF
13,TRBV5-1,TRBJ1-4,NA,NA,TGCGCCAGCAGCTCCCAGGGTAATGAAAAACTGTTTTTT,CASSSQGNEKLFF